This T cell receptor (beta chain) was identified in a study of CD8 T cells in Susac syndrome. The germline CDR1 and CDR2 sequences are SGHNT and YYREEE (reference sequence). V shed 1 base and J 9 bases; nucleotides not matched to a gene: 9. This CDR3 contains 15 residues. The study sequenced TCR beta in blood CD8+ and CD4+ T cells. The study used treatment-naive patients who had stable or active relapsing-remitting disease as multiple sclerosis controls. TEMRA cells were enriched by FACS, while CD8+ and CD4+ T cells were obtained through a negative isolation that was performed magnetically. The RNA, about 0.5 to 1 ug, was put through reverse transcription using random hexamers. A multiplex approach, immunoSEQ multiplex PCR, amplified TCR beta CDR3 across 54 Vbeta and 13 Jbeta. TCRdb analysed the immunoSEQ multiplex PCR reads with MiXCR anew, one entry per CDR3 protein. The table shows about 280,000 distinct CDR3 sequences, with more than 75% occurring only once.

This receptor was identified in a human donor with multiple sclerosis. Source material: CD8+ T cells from PBMCs. This chain links TRBV5-4 with TRBJ2-1, with 8 bases that match TRBD2. CDR3 DNA sequence: TGTGCCAGCAGCTTGAAGCGGGAGATTGTAAGTGAGCAGTTCTTC. It is translated as CASSLKREIVSEQFF.